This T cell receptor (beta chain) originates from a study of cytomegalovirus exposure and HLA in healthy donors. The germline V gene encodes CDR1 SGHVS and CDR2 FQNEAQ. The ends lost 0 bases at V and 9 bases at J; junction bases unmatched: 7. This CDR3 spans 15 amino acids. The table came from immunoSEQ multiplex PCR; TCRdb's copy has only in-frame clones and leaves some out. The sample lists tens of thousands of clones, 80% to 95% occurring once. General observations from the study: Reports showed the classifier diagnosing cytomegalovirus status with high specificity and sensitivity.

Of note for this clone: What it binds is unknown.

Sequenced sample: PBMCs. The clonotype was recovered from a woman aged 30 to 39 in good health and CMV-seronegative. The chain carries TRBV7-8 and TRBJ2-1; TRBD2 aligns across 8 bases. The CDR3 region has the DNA TGTGCCAGCAGCTTAGCACCCGGGACTAGGGGTGAGCAGTTCTTC. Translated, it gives CASSLAPGTRGEQFF.